This TCR beta chain is drawn from a study of blood T cell repertoires in COVID-19. In the study overall: There were acute and convalescent COVID-19 samples, and they came from the United States, Italy and Spain. The cDNA or gDNA used as material had been derived from T cells, B-cell-depleted T cells, or PBMCs.

In the original workflow: Amplifying reference gene primers gave estimates of nucleated cell counts. The assay was immunoSEQ multiplex PCR, and TCRdb's table has in-frame clones only and misses some. V, J and clone size are taken as reported in that table, and D and trimming were inferred from the DNA itself. In the table there are 200,000 to 250,000 clones, 60% to 85% of which are singletons. This CDR3 has 18 residues. Germline CDR1 is MNHNS and CDR2 is SASEGT. V dropped 3 bases and J dropped 0; count of bases not matched to a gene: 9. Material for sequencing was peripheral blood. This clonotype was sampled from an older woman with acute or convalescent COVID-19. This chain uses TRBV6-1 with TRBJ2-1; TRBD2 matches 9 bases. The chain's CDR3 is CASSDRLAGIYSYNEQFF. CDR3 bases: TGTGCCAGCAGTGATAGGCTAGCGGGAATCTACTCCTACAATGAGCAGTTCTTC.